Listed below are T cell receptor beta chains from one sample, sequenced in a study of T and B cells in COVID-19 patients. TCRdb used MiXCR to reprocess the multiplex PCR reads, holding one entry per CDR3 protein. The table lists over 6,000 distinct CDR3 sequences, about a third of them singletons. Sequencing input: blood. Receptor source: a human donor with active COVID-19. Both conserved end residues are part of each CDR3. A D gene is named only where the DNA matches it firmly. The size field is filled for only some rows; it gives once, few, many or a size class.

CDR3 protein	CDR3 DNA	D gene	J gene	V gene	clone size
CASRNQGNQPQHF	TGTGCCAGCCGAAATCAGGGTAATCAGCCCCAGCATTTT	NA	TRBJ1-5	TRBV6-1	few
CSARDPRAWDSPLHF	TGCAGTGCTAGAGATCCCAGGGCCTGGGATTCACCCCTCCACTTT	NA	TRBJ1-6	TRBV20-1	NA
CASSYDYTGELFF	TGTGCCAGCAGTTATGATTACACCGGGGAGCTGTTTTTT	NA	TRBJ2-2	TRBV6-5	few
CASSLTSGANVLTF	TGTGCCAGCAGTTTAACCTCTGGGGCCAACGTCCTGACTTTC	NA	TRBJ2-6	TRBV27	many
CSARGDRKYNEQFF	TGCAGTGCTAGGGGGGACAGGAAATACAATGAGCAGTTCTTC	TRBD1	TRBJ2-1	TRBV20-1	NA
CASSNRDSYEQYF	TGTGCCAGCAGTAACCGGGACAGCTACGAGCAGTACTTC	TRBD1	TRBJ2-7	TRBV6-5	NA
CASSLSDWTAEAFF	TGTGCCAGCAGCTTATCGGATTGGACAGCTGAAGCTTTCTTT	NA	TRBJ1-1	TRBV7-9	NA
CASSQTWGRDTQYF	TGTGCCAGCTCACAAACATGGGGCAGAGATACGCAGTATTTT	NA	TRBJ2-3	TRBV18	NA
CSARGGTRRSYEQYF	TGCAGTGCTAGGGGGGGGACTAGGAGGTCCTACGAGCAGTACTTC	TRBD2	TRBJ2-7	TRBV29-1	once
CASSLGPLAGTEETQYF	TGTGCCAGCAGCTTGGGGCCACTAGCGGGAACTGAAGAGACCCAGTACTTC	TRBD2	TRBJ2-5	TRBV5-6	few
CSVSVDTQYF	TGCAGCGTCTCCGTAGATACGCAGTATTTT	NA	TRBJ2-3	TRBV29-1	medium-sized
CASSTPGQGHDEQYF	TGTGCCAGCAGTACCCCTGGACAGGGTCACGACGAGCAGTACTTC	TRBD1	TRBJ2-7	TRBV28	few
CASSSYEQYF	TGTGCCAGCAGTTCCTACGAGCAGTACTTC	NA	TRBJ2-7	TRBV27	medium-sized
CSARRGTFYNEQFF	TGCAGTGCTCGCCGCGGAACCTTCTACAATGAGCAGTTCTTC	NA	TRBJ2-1	TRBV20-1	NA
CASSLRLAGSQETQYF	TGTGCCAGCAGTTTGAGGCTAGCGGGCTCCCAAGAGACCCAGTACTTC	TRBD2	TRBJ2-5	TRBV12-3/TRBV12-4	medium-sized
CASITVRGPERVNTEAFF	TGTGCCAGCATTACAGTACGGGGTCCAGAAAGGGTGAACACTGAAGCTTTCTTT	NA	TRBJ1-1	TRBV6-5	NA
CASIPHAGGVWNEQYF	TGTGCCAGCATTCCCCACGCAGGGGGGGTCTGGAACGAGCAGTACTTC	NA	TRBJ2-7	TRBV27	few